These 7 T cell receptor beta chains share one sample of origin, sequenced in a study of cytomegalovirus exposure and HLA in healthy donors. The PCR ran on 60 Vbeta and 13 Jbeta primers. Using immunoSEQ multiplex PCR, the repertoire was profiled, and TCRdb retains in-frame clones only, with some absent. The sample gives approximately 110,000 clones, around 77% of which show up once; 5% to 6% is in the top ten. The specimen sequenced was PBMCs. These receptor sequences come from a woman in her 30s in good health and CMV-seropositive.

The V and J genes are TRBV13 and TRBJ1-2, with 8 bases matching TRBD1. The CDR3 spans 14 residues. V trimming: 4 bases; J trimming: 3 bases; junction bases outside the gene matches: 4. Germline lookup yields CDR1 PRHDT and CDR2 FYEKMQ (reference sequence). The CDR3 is CASSSGTGDYGYTF. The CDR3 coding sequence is TGTGCCAGCAGCTCAGGGACAGGAGACTATGGCTACACCTTC.

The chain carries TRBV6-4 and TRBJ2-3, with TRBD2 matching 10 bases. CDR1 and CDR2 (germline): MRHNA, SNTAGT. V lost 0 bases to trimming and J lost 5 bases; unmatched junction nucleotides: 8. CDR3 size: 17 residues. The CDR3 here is CASSDSASGGGEDTQYF. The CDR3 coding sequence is TGTGCCAGCAGTGACTCTGCTAGCGGGGGAGGGGAAGATACGCAGTATTTT.

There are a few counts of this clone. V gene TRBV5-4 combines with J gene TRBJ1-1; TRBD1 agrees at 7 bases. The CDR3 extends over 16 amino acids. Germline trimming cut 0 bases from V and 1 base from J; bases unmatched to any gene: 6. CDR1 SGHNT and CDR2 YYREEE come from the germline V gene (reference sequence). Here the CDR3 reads CASSLVARGRNTEAFF. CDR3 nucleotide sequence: TGTGCCAGCAGCTTGGTGGCCAGGGGGAGGAACACTGAAGCTTTCTTT.

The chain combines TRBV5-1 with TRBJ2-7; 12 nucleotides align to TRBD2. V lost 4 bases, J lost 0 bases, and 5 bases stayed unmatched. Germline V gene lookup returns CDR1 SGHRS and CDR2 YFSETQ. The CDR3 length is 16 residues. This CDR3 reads CASSQLTSGSSYEQYF. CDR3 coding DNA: TGCGCCAGCAGCCAACTGACTAGCGGGAGCTCCTACGAGCAGTACTTC.

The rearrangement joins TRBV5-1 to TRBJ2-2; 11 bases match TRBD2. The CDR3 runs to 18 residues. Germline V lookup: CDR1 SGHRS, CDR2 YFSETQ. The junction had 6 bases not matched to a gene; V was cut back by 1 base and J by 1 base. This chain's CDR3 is CASSLNSGLAGNTGELFF. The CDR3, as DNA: TGCGCCAGCAGCTTGAACTCAGGACTAGCGGGGAACACCGGGGAGCTGTTTTTT.

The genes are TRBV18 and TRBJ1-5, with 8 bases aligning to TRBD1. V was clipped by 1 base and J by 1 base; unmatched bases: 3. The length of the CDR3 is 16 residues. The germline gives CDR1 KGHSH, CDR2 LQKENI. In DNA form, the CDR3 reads TGTGCCAGCTCACCACGAGACAGGGGAAGCAATCAGCCCCAGCATTTT. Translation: CASSPRDRGSNQPQHF.

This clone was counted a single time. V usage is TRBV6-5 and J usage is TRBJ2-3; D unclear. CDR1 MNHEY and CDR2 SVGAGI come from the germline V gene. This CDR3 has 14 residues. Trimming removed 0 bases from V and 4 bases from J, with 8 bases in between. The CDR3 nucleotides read TGTGCCAGCAGTTACTCTGGGCCGCCAGATACGCAGTATTTT. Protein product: CASSYSGPPDTQYF.